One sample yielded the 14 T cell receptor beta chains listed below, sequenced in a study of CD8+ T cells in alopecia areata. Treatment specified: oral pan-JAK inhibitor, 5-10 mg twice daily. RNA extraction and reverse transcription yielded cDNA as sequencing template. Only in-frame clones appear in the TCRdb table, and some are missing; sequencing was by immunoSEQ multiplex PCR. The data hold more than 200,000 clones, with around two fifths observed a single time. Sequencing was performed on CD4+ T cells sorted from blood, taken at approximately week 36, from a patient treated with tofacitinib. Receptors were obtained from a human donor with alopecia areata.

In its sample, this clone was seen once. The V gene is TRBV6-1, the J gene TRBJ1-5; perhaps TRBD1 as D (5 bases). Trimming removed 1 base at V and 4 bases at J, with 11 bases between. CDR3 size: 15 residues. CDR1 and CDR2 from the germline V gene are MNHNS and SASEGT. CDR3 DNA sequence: TGTGCCAGCAGTGAAGTATGGGGCCCGAATCAGCCCCAGCATTTT. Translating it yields CASSEVWGPNQPQHF.

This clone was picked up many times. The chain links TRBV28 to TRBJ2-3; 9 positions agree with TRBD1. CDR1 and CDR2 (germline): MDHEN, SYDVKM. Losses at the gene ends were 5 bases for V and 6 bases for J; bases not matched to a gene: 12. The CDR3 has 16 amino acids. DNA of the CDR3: TGTGCCAGCAGTCCCACACAGGGGGCGCCAGGGGATACGCAGTATTTT. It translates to CASSPTQGAPGDTQYF.

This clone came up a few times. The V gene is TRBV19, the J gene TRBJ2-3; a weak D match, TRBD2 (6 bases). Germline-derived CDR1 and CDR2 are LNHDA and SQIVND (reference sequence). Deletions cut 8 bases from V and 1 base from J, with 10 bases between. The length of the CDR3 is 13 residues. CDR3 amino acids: CASQRRGTDTQYF. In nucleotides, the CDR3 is TGTGCCAGTCAGCGGAGGGGCACAGATACGCAGTATTTT.

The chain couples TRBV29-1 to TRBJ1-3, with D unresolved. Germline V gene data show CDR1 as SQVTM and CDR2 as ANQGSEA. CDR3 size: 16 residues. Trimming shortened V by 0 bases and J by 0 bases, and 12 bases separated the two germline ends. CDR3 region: CSVEDFAGNSGNTIYF. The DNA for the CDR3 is TGCAGCGTTGAAGATTTCGCAGGAAACTCTGGAAACACCATATATTTT.

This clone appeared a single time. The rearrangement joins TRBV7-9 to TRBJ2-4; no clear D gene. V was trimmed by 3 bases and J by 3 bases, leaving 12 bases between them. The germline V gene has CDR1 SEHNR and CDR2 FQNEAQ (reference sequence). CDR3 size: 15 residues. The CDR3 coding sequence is TGTGCCAGCAGCTTTGGGCAGACGATCAAAAACATTCAGTACTTC. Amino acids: CASSFGQTIKNIQYF.

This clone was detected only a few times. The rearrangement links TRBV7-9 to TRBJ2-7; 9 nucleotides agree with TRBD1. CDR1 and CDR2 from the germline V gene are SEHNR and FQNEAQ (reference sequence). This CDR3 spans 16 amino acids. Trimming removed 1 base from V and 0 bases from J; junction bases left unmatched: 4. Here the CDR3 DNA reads TGTGCCAGCAGCTTAGGGACAGGGGCGCCCTCCTACGAGCAGTACTTC. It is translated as CASSLGTGAPSYEQYF.

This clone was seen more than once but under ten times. The CDR3 spells CASSIGGVNTDTQYF. CDR3 in DNA: TGTGCCAGTAGTATCGGAGGGGTAAACACAGATACGCAGTATTTT. The chain has TRBV19 and TRBJ2-3; tentative D call: TRBD2 (6 bases). Germline values: CDR1 LNHDA, CDR2 SQIVND (reference sequence). The CDR3 is made up of 15 amino acids. The V and J ends lost 3 bases and 2 bases respectively, with 12 bases between them.

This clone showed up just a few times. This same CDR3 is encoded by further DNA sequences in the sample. CDR3: CSVDPGSYGYTF. In nucleotides, the CDR3 is TGCAGCGTTGACCCGGGGAGCTATGGCTACACCTTC. This sequence joins TRBV29-1 and TRBJ1-2; D is unclear. V shed 3 bases and J shed 4 bases, with 9 bases lying between them. Germline V gene lookup returns CDR1 SQVTM and CDR2 ANQGSEA. This CDR3 spans 12 amino acids.

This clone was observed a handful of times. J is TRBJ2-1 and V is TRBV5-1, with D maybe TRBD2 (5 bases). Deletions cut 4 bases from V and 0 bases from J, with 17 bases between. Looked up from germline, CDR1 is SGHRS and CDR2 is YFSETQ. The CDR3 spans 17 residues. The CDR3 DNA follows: TGCGCCAGCAGCCAAAGACTAACACCCCGCTCCTACAATGAGCAGTTCTTC. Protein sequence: CASSQRLTPRSYNEQFF.

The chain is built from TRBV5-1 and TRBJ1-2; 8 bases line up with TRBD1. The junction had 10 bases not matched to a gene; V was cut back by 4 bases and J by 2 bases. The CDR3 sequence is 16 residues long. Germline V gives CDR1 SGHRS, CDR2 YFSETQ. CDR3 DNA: TGCGCCAGCAGCCATTTGACAGGGGACTCCAACTATGGCTACACCTTC. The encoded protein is CASSHLTGDSNYGYTF.

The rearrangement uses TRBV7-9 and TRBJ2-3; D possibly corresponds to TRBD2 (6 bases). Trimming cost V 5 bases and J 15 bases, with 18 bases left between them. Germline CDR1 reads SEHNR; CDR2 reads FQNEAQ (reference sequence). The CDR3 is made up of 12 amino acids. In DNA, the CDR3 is TGTGCCAGCAGCCCCGACCCTGGGGGGTGTTATTTT. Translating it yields CASSPDPGGCYF.

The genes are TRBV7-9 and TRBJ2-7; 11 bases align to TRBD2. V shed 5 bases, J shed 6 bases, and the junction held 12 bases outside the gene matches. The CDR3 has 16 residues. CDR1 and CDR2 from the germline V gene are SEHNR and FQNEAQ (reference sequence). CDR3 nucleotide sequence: TGTGCCAGCAGCCCCCGGGCTAGCGGGAGGTCGATCGAGCAGTACTTC. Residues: CASSPRASGRSIEQYF. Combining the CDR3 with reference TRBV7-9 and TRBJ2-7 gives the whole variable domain DTGVSQNPRHKITKRGQNVTFRCDPISEHNRLYWYRQTLGQGPEFLTYFQNEAQLEKSRLLSDRFSAERPKGSFSTLEIQRTEQGDSAMYLCASSPRASGRSIEQYFGPGTRLTVT.

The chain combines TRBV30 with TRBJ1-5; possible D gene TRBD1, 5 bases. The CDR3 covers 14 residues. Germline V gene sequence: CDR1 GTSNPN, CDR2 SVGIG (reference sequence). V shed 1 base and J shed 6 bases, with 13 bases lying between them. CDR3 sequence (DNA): TGTGCCTGGAGTGCGGGGCTAAAAGGTCAGCCCCAGCATTTT. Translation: CAWSAGLKGQPQHF.

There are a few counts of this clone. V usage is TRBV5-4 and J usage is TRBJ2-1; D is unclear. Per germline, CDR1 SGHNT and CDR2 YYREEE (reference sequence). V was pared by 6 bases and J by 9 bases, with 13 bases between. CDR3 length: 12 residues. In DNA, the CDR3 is TGTGCCAGCAACTTAGGCTTCGGTGAGCAGTTCTTC. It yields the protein CASNLGFGEQFF.